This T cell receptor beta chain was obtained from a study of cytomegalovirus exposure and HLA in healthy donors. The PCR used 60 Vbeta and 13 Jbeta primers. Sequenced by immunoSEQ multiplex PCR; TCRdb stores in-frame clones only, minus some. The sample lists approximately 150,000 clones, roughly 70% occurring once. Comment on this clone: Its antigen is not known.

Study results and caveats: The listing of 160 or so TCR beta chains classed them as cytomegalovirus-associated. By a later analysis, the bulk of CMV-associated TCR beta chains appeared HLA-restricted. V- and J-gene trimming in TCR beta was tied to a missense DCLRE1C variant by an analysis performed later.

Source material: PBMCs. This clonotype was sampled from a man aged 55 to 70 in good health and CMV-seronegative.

CDR3 in DNA: TGTGCCAGCAGGGTACTAGCGGGTGGGACCGGGGAGCTGTTTTTT. It translates to CASRVLAGGTGELFF. The rearrangement links TRBV6-5 to TRBJ2-2; 9 positions agree with TRBD2. This CDR3 is built from 15 residues. The V and J ends lost 6 bases and 5 bases, in that order; junction bases with no gene match: 7. Germline V gene lookup returns CDR1 MNHEY and CDR2 SVGAGI.